This T cell receptor (beta chain) comes out of a study of graft-versus-host responses after intestinal transplantation. For the study at large: Transplants given to recipients were multivisceral, liver-intestinal, or isolated intestinal. Recipients uniformly received anti-thymocyte globulin induction, followed by tacrolimus and steroids for about three years.

CDR1 SGHDN and CDR2 FVKESK come from the germline V gene. The V end lost 1 base, the J end lost 8 bases, and 11 bases lay between the germline ends. This CDR3 comprises 13 residues. Around 200,000 CFSE-labeled responder cells were plated with around 200,000 irradiated, violet-dye-labeled stimulator cells. Both CD3+CD4+ and CD3+CD8+ responders that were proliferating and CFSE-low underwent sorting after the reaction. Study-wide results and caveats: GvH clones were found in recipient marrow; some appeared first in ileum or blood.

TCRdb's table, derived via immunoSEQ multiplex PCR, lists solely in-frame clones and lacks some. The table has fewer than 15,000 clones, around 35% seen once; the top ten hold around 2%. This clonotype was obtained from a human patient who received an intestinal transplant. Sequencing used alloreactive CD8+ T cells from a mixed lymphocyte reaction culture, obtained before intestinal transplant. The subset: CFSE-low proliferating T cells sorted from roughly six-day pre-transplant mixed lymphocyte reaction (GvH or HvG direction). The rearrangement links TRBV14 to TRBJ1-2; no clear D gene. The CDR3 DNA is TGTGCCAGCAGCCAAGGAGGTCCGAGGGGCTACACCTTC. Translated: CASSQGGPRGYTF.